One sample yielded the 17 T cell receptor beta chains listed below, sequenced in a study of blood T cell repertoires in COVID-19. The repertoire was sequenced with immunoSEQ multiplex PCR; TCRdb's copy has only in-frame clones and lacks some. The sample yields roughly 70,000 clones, over 75% seen once. Material for sequencing was peripheral blood. The receptors shown here come from a man between 65 and 80 years old with active or convalescent COVID-19.

This clone appeared a few times. V gene TRBV18 combines with J gene TRBJ1-4; the D gene is possibly TRBD1 (5 bases). CDR1 and CDR2 from the germline V gene are KGHSH and LQKENI. The CDR3 covers 16 residues. Trimming stripped 2 bases from V and 0 bases from J, with 10 bases between. The DNA for the CDR3 is TGTGCCAGCTCACCAACTCAGGGTTCAACTAATGAAAAACTGTTTTTT. This codes for CASSPTQGSTNEKLFF.

The chain carries TRBV6-1 and TRBJ1-6, with no clear D. The CDR3 covers 14 residues. The ends were cut back, 1 base at V and 11 bases at J, with 12 bases in the middle. Germline V lookup: CDR1 MNHNS, CDR2 SASEGT. The CDR3 DNA is TGTGCCAGCAGTGAAGGGGCAGTTACGGCACCCCTCCACTTT. Its translation is CASSEGAVTAPLHF.

This chain links TRBV7-9 with TRBJ2-2; D call uncertain. In germline, CDR1 is SEHNR, CDR2 FQNEAQ (reference sequence). The V end was cut by 5 bases, the J end by 6 bases, with 13 bases between. The CDR3 sequence is 14 residues long. The CDR3 protein is CASSLPGRSGELFF. CDR3 DNA sequence: TGTGCCAGCAGCCTCCCAGGCAGGTCCGGGGAGCTGTTTTTT.

The rearrangement joins TRBV19 to TRBJ1-2; 7 bases map to TRBD1. Germline CDR1 reads LNHDA; CDR2 reads SQIVND (reference sequence). V was clipped by 7 bases and J by 0 bases; unmatched bases: 14. There are 17 residues in the CDR3. The CDR3 DNA is TGTGCCAGTAAAGAGCCGGGACAGCCCTCCTCTAACTATGGCTACACCTTC. Residues: CASKEPGQPSSNYGYTF.

The chain employs TRBV6-6 and TRBJ1-1, with 12 bases fitting TRBD1. The ends lost 4 bases at V and 4 bases at J; junction bases unmatched: 4. Germline CDR1 and CDR2: MNHNY and SVGAGI (reference sequence). This CDR3 region has 15 residues. CDR3 residues: CASSWRGQGATEAFF. In DNA, the CDR3 is TGTGCCAGCAGTTGGCGGGGACAGGGGGCCACTGAAGCTTTCTTT.

The chain links TRBV10-3 to TRBJ2-5; 7 nucleotides agree with TRBD1. V dropped 6 bases and J dropped 0; count of bases not matched to a gene: 4. The germline gives CDR1 ENHRY, CDR2 SYGVKD. The length of the CDR3 is 14 residues. The CDR3 loop is CAISTGEYQETQYF. The CDR3 bases are TGTGCCATCAGCACAGGGGAGTACCAAGAGACCCAGTACTTC.

This rearrangement joins TRBV19 to TRBJ2-2; the D gene is possibly TRBD2 (5 bases). From germline, CDR1 is LNHDA and CDR2 SQIVND (reference sequence). This CDR3 has 16 amino acids. Trimming pared 3 bases from V and 0 bases from J, leaving 11 bases between. CDR3 nucleotide sequence: TGTGCCAGTAGTATCCCGGACTTTTCGAACACCGGGGAGCTGTTTTTT. It codes for CASSIPDFSNTGELFF.

The DNA of the CDR3 is TGTGCCTGGAGTGTTGGAGGGGATCAGCCCCAGCATTTT. Encoded protein: CAWSVGGDQPQHF. The chain carries TRBV30 and TRBJ1-5, with a tentative D call TRBD1 (5 bases). CDR1 is GTSNPN and CDR2 is SVGIG in the germline V gene (reference sequence). V was clipped by 0 bases and J by 5 bases, with 8 bases between them. The CDR3 is 13 residues long.

V usage is TRBV16 and J usage is TRBJ2-5; 12 bases fit TRBD1. Germline CDR1 is KGHSY and CDR2 is FQNENV. The trim removed 0 bases at V and 4 bases at J, leaving 3 bases unmatched. The length of the CDR3 is 16 residues. The CDR3 nucleotides are TGTGCCAGCAGCCAATCGGGACAGGGGGCCCGAGAGACCCAGTACTTC. Translation: CASSQSGQGARETQYF. Based on the CDR3 plus reference TRBV16 and TRBJ2-5, the full variable domain is GEEVAQTPKHLVRGEGQKAKLYCAPIKGHSYVFWYQQVLKNEFKFLISFQNENVFDETGMPKERFSAKCLPNSPCSLEIQATKLEDSAVYFCASSQSGQGARETQYFGPGTRLLVL.

This clone was seen only a few times. This chain uses TRBV6-1 with TRBJ2-6; D is uncertain. Trimming stripped 0 bases from V and 2 bases from J, with 8 bases between. CDR1 MNHNS and CDR2 SASEGT come from the germline V gene. The CDR3 totals 16 residues. The CDR3 nucleotides are TGTGCCAGCAGTGAAGCGGTAGCTGCTGGGGCCAACGTCCTGACTTTC. It codes for CASSEAVAAGANVLTF.

The CDR3 DNA follows: TGCGCCAGCAGTCAATTCATCAGACAGGGGACTAACTATGGCTACACCTTC. As protein: CASSQFIRQGTNYGYTF. The chain employs TRBV23-1 and TRBJ1-2, with 8 positions matching TRBD1. TRBV23-1 is classed as an ORF, of uncertain function. V gave up 1 base and J gave up 0 bases; unmatched junction bases: 7. The CDR3 has 17 amino acids.

This clone appeared a few times. The chain combines TRBV5-1 with TRBJ2-7; no clear D gene. The CDR3 has 15 residues. Between the trimmed V and J ends, which lost 0 bases and 2 bases, there was a span of 12 bases. Germline loops: CDR1 SGHRS, CDR2 YFSETQ. CDR3 nucleotides: TGCGCCAGCAGCTTGGACGGGTCCAGACCCTACGAGCAGTACTTC. Translation: CASSLDGSRPYEQYF.

The J gene is TRBJ2-5, the V gene TRBV25-1; TRBD2 matches 15 bases. In germline, CDR1 is MGHDK, CDR2 SYGVNS. After removal of 4 bases from V and 5 bases from J, the junction contained 8 bases not matched to a gene. This CDR3 is 17 amino acids long. CDR3 coding DNA: TGTGCCAGCAGTGGACCGGGACTAGCGGGAGGTTCGGAGACCCAGTACTTC. Its translation: CASSGPGLAGGSETQYF.

The chain joins TRBV3-1 (or the pseudogene TRBV3-2) to TRBJ2-5, with unresolved D. Germline values: CDR1 LGHDT, CDR2 YNNKEL (reference sequence). This CDR3 comprises 15 residues. V lost 2 bases to trimming and J lost 1 base, with 11 bases between them. This chain's CDR3 is CASSQLRSGQETQYF. The CDR3 DNA reads TGTGCCAGCAGCCAATTGAGGTCTGGCCAAGAGACCCAGTACTTC.

This clone was observed a handful of times. This sequence joins TRBV19 and TRBJ1-2; 10 bases fit TRBD1. The CDR3 contains 17 residues. Germline assignment: CDR1 LNHDA and CDR2 SQIVND (reference sequence). The V gene end was trimmed by 1 base and the J gene end by 4 bases; junction bases not matched to a gene: 9. The CDR3 sequence: CASSIGGTGERSYGYTF. The CDR3 region has the DNA TGTGCCAGTAGTATAGGTGGGACAGGGGAGCGGAGCTATGGCTACACCTTC.

This clone appeared a few times. This chain links TRBV30 with TRBJ1-6; 8 bases align to TRBD1. In germline, CDR1 is GTSNPN, CDR2 SVGIG (reference sequence). With 2 bases clipped from V and 9 bases from J, the junction kept 12 bases outside the gene matches. The CDR3 has 16 residues. The CDR3 DNA reads as TGTGCCTGGAGTAAGGACAGGGTTAATTTCGGTTCACCCCTCCACTTT. Translating it yields CAWSKDRVNFGSPLHF. Complete variable domain (other parts from reference TRBV30 and TRBJ1-6): SQTIHQWPATLVQPVGSPLSLECTVEGTSNPNLYWYRQAAGRGLQLLFYSVGIGQISSEVPQNLSASRPQDRQFILSSKKLLLSDSGFYLCAWSKDRVNFGSPLHFGNGTRLTVT.

The chain is built from TRBV19 and TRBJ1-5, with 9 bases identical to TRBD1. The CDR3 length is 14 residues. CDR1 LNHDA and CDR2 SQIVND come from the germline V gene (reference sequence). V was clipped by 6 bases and J by 6 bases; unmatched bases: 6. The CDR3 sequence is CASRQGQGSQPQHF. For the CDR3, the DNA is TGTGCCAGTAGACAGGGACAGGGTAGTCAGCCCCAGCATTTT.